This entry is about one T cell receptor beta chain. These data belong to a study of blood T cell repertoires in COVID-19. Study-level information: The origin of the acute and convalescent COVID-19 samples was the United States, Italy and Spain.

In the authors' methods: Researchers report that nucleated cell counts were estimated from reference gene primer amplification. The data were produced by immunoSEQ multiplex PCR, yet TCRdb's version contains in-frame clones alone and is incomplete. V and J calls and clone size are those listed in that table; D and trimming were worked out from the DNA. The top ten clones hold 9.5% to 14% of a sample with about 130,000 clones, roughly 72% of them seen once. CDR1 and CDR2 (germline): SGHNT, YYREEE (reference sequence). This CDR3 spans 14 amino acids. The V and J ends lost 3 bases and 7 bases, in that order; junction bases with no gene match: 9.

The sequenced sample was peripheral blood. This receptor was identified in a human donor in a cohort sampled during active COVID-19. The J gene is TRBJ1-2, the V gene TRBV5-4; 7 bases line up with TRBD1. CDR3 loop: CASSSPDRAAGYTF. CDR3 nucleotide sequence: TGTGCCAGCAGCTCCCCCGACAGGGCGGCTGGCTACACCTTC.